These T cell receptor beta chains were read from a single sample in a study of blood T cell repertoires in COVID-19. Here immunoSEQ multiplex PCR was the method, and the copy in TCRdb shows in-frame clones only, minus some. Of around 300,000 clones listed, 80% to 90% were seen once; the top ten hold under 3%. Sequencing was done on a sample of PBMCs or T cells enriched from blood (not recorded which). These receptors came from a young woman who had recovered from COVID-19. Each CDR3 is given with its conserved first and last residue. The D gene is left open where the match is weak. The size field is filled for only some rows; it gives once, few, many or a size class.

j_gene | d_gene | v_gene | abundance | CDR3nt | CDR3aa
TRBJ2-7 | TRBD1 | TRBV4-1 | once | TGCGCCAGCAGCCAAGATCCGGGACAGGGGAGCGAGCAGTACTTC | CASSQDPGQGSEQYF
TRBJ2-3 | TRBD1 | TRBV19 | . | TGTGCCAGTAGCACCACTGGACAGGGGTCCACAGATACGCAGTATTTT | CASSTTGQGSTDTQYF
TRBJ1-2 | . | TRBV14 | . | TGTGCCAGCAGCCAAGGGGACAAACCATATGGCTACACCTTC | CASSQGDKPYGYTF
TRBJ2-7 | . | TRBV27 | . | TGTGCCAGCAGTTTAATAGGGGGCGAGCAGTACTTC | CASSLIGGEQYF
TRBJ1-3 | . | TRBV9 | once | TGTGCCAGCAGCGTAGGAGTATCTGGAAACACCATATATTTT | CASSVGVSGNTIYF
TRBJ2-1 | TRBD2 | TRBV7-9 | . | TGTGCCAGCACCACCGCGGGGGGGAGAATCTACAATGAGCAGTTCTTC | CASTTAGGRIYNEQFF
TRBJ1-2 | TRBD1 | TRBV6-5 | once | TGTGCCAGCAGGTGGGGGGACAGGGAGCAGGGCTACACCTTC | CASRWGDREQGYTF
TRBJ1-5 | . | TRBV5-5 | . | TGTGCCAGCAGCTTGGAGTCAGGCCCTAATCAGCCCCAGCATTTT | CASSLESGPNQPQHF
TRBJ2-4 | . | TRBV4-1 | . | TGCGCCAGCAGCCAAGATTCGGGGAGTCCCCCTTGGGAAAACATTCAGTACTTC | CASSQDSGSPPWENIQYF
TRBJ2-2 | TRBD1 | TRBV5-1 | . | TGCGCCAGTTTCTTGACAGGGGAATCCACCGGGGAGCTGTTTTTT | CASFLTGESTGELFF
TRBJ1-1 | TRBD1 | TRBV12-3/TRBV12-4 | . | TGTGCCAGCAACCCAGGGGGCTCGGCTGAAGCTTTCTTT | CASNPGGSAEAFF
TRBJ2-7 | . | TRBV11-2 | . | TGTGCCAGCGGCTCGGGAACCTACGAGCAGTACTTC | CASGSGTYEQYF
TRBJ2-7 | . | TRBV3-1/TRBV3-2 | . | TGTGCCAGCAGCCAAGGAACAGGCGGGAACGAGCAGTACTTC | CASSQGTGGNEQYF
TRBJ1-1 | . | TRBV4-1 | . | TGCGCCAGCAGTGCGGGCCAGGTCACTGAAGCTTTCTTT | CASSAGQVTEAFF
TRBJ2-7 | . | TRBV28 | . | TGTGCCAGCAGACCTACTAGTACCGAGCAGTACTTC | CASRPTSTEQYF
TRBJ1-2 | . | TRBV7-8 | . | TGTGCCAGCAGCTTAGCGGGCAGGGCCTATGGCTACACCTTC | CASSLAGRAYGYTF
TRBJ2-2 | TRBD2 | TRBV19 | . | TGTGCCAGTAGTATAGATAAGTCGGCGGGGGGGCCGACCGGGGAGCTGTTTTTT | CASSIDKSAGGPTGELFF
TRBJ1-3 | . | TRBV18 | . | TGTGCCAGCCAAAAGGGAGGCCGAAGCTCTGGAAACACCATATATTTT | CASQKGGRSSGNTIYF
TRBJ2-7 | TRBD2 | TRBV5-1 | . | TGCGCCAGCAGCTTGGGGCTAGCGGGGGGCTCCTACGAGCAGTACTTC | CASSLGLAGGSYEQYF
TRBJ2-7 | . | TRBV18 | . | TGTGCCAGCTCGGCCCAGGGTGCCTCCTACGAGCAGTACTTC | CASSAQGASYEQYF
TRBJ2-1 | TRBD2 | TRBV11-2 | . | TGTGCCAGCAGCTCGGCAGCGGGGCCCCTGGGGTACAATGAGCAGTTCTTC | CASSSAAGPLGYNEQFF
TRBJ2-1 | . | TRBV11-3 | . | TGTGCCAGCAGCCTAAGGGCGGGGAGCCATGAGCAGTTCTTC | CASSLRAGSHEQFF
TRBJ1-2 | . | TRBV2 | . | TGTGCCAGCATAGGTGACAGGAACTATGGCTACACCTTC | CASIGDRNYGYTF
TRBJ2-5 | TRBD2 | TRBV7-8 | . | TGTGCCAGCAGCTTAGCGATAGCGGGGGGGCGGATAGAGACCCAGTACTTC | CASSLAIAGGRIETQYF
TRBJ2-3 | TRBD2 | TRBV4-1 | . | TGCGCCAGCAGCCCCGGCCTAGCGGATGTCACAGATACGCAGTATTTT | CASSPGLADVTDTQYF
TRBJ2-2 | . | TRBV11-2 | . | TGTGCCAGCAGCTTAGTCGGGGCCGGGGAGCTGTTTTTT | CASSLVGAGELFF
TRBJ2-3 | . | TRBV4-2 | . | TGTGCCAGCAGCCAAGACCAACTAGCCACAGATACGCAGTATTTT | CASSQDQLATDTQYF
TRBJ2-1 | TRBD1 | TRBV7-3 | . | TGTGCCAGCAGCCCGGACAGGGGAGGCTACAATGAGCAGTTCTTC | CASSPDRGGYNEQFF
TRBJ2-7 | TRBD1 | TRBV7-8 | . | TGTGCCAGCAGCCTTGGGACAGGCCCTACCCACGAGCAGTACTTC | CASSLGTGPTHEQYF
TRBJ2-3 | . | TRBV5-1 | once | TGCGCCAGCAGCTTAGTTGGCAGCCTCCCCCAGGGCGAGTATTTT | CASSLVGSLPQGEYF
TRBJ1-3 | . | TRBV9 | . | TGTGCCAGCAGCCTAGGAAACACCATATATTTT | CASSLGNTIYF
TRBJ2-1 | . | TRBV4-1 | . | TGCGCCAGCAGCCAGCCCCGCGGAGGACAGATGACCTACAATGAGCAGTTCTTC | CASSQPRGGQMTYNEQFF
TRBJ1-2 | TRBD1 | TRBV11-2 | . | TGTGCCAGCAGTGCCGGACAGGGCTATGGCTACACCTTC | CASSAGQGYGYTF
TRBJ1-4 | . | TRBV28 | . | TGTGCCAGCAGTCTACAGGGTGGTTGGTTTTTT | CASSLQGGWFF
TRBJ1-5 | . | TRBV15 | . | TGTGCCACCAGCAGAGACGGCAGGGTAGGCAATCAGCCCCAGCATTTT | CATSRDGRVGNQPQHF
TRBJ1-1 | TRBD1 | TRBV5-1 | . | TGCGCCAGCAGCGTGACAGGGGTAGGCACTGAAGCTTTCTTT | CASSVTGVGTEAFF
TRBJ2-5 | TRBD1 | TRBV5-1 | once | TGCGCCAGCAGCCTACGTGACAGGGGCGGTAAGGGGAGAGAGACCCAGTACTTC | CASSLRDRGGKGRETQYF
TRBJ1-6 | TRBD1 | TRBV13 | . | TGTGCCAGCAGGCCAGGGGGATTCTATAATTCACCCCTCCACTTT | CASRPGGFYNSPLHF
TRBJ1-5 | . | TRBV19 | . | TGTGCCAGTAGTACTAGGGACACATATAGCAATCAGCCCCAGCATTTT | CASSTRDTYSNQPQHF
TRBJ2-7 | . | TRBV5-1 | few | TGCGCCAGCAGCTTGGGACAGGTCAGGGACGAGCAGTACTTC | CASSLGQVRDEQYF